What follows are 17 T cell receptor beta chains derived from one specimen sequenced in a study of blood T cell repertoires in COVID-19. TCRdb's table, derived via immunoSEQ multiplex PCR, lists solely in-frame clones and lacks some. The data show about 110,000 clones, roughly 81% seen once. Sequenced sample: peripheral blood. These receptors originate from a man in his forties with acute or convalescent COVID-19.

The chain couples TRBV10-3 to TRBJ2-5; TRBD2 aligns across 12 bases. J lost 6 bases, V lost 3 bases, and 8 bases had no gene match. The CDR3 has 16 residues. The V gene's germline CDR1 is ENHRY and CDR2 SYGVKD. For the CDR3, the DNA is TGTGCCATCAGTGAACCTAGCGGGGGGGCCAGGAAGACCCAGTACTTC. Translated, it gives CAISEPSGGARKTQYF.

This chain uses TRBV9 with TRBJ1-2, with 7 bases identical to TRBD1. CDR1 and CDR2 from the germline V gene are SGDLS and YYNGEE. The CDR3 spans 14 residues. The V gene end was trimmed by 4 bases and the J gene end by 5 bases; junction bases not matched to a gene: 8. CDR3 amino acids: CASSLGTVDYGYTF. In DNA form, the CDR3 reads TGTGCCAGCAGCCTTGGGACAGTCGATTATGGCTACACCTTC.

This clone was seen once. CDR3 residues: CSAGTGDGYTF. The CDR3 region has the DNA TGCAGTGCTGGGACAGGGGATGGCTACACCTTC. The gene calls are TRBV20-1 and TRBJ1-2, with TRBD1 matching 10 bases. This CDR3 is 11 amino acids long. Germline loops: CDR1 DFQATT, CDR2 SNEGSKA (reference sequence). The V gene end was trimmed by 5 bases and the J gene end by 6 bases; junction bases not matched to a gene: 0.

The CDR3 here is CASSQDQGWNTEAFF. In DNA, the CDR3 is TGTGCCAGCAGCCAAGATCAGGGGTGGAACACTGAAGCTTTCTTT. The chain has TRBV14 and TRBJ1-1; D may be TRBD1 (6 bases). V dropped 0 bases and J dropped 1 base, with 9 bases sitting between them. The germline V gene has CDR1 SGHDN and CDR2 FVKESK. The CDR3 has 15 amino acids. The full variable domain, rest sourced from reference TRBV14 and TRBJ1-1, is EAGVTQFPSHSVIEKGQTVTLRCDPISGHDNLYWYRRVMGKEIKFLLHFVKESKQDESGMPNNRFLAERTGGTYSTLKVQPAELEDSGVYFCASSQDQGWNTEAFFGQGTRLTVV.

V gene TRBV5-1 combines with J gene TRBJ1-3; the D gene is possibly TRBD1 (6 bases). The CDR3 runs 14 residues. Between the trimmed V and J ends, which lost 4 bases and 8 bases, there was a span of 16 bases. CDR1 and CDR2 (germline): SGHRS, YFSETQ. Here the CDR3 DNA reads TGCGCCAGCAGCACCGGACAGTATTTAGACACCATATATTTT. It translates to CASSTGQYLDTIYF. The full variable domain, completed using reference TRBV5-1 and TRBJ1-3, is KAGVTQTPRYLIKTRGQQVTLSCSPISGHRSVSWYQQTPGQGLQFLFEYFSETQRNKGNFPGRFSGRQFSNSRSEMNVSTLELGDSALYLCASSTGQYLDTIYFGEGSWLTVV.

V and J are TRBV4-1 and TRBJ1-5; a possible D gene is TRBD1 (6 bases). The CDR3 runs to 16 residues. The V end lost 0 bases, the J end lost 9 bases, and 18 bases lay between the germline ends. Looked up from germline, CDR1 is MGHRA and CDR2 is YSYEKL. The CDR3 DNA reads TGCGCCAGCAGCCAAGATCCGGGAGGGGGGGACGCGCCCCAGCATTTT. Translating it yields CASSQDPGGGDAPQHF.

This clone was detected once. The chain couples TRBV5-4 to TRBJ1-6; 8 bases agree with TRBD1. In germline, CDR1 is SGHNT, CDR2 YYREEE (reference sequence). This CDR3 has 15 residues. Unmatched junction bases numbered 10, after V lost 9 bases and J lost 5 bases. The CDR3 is CATGPGQGNNSPLHF. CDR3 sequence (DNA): TGTGCCACCGGCCCCGGACAGGGTAATAATTCACCCCTCCACTTT.

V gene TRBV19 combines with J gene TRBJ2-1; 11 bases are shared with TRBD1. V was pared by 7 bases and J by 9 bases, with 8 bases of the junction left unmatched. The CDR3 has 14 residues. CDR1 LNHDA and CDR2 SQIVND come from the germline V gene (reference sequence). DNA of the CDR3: TGTGCCAGTATTCAGGGACAGGGGGGCATTGAGCAGTTCTTC. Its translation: CASIQGQGGIEQFF.

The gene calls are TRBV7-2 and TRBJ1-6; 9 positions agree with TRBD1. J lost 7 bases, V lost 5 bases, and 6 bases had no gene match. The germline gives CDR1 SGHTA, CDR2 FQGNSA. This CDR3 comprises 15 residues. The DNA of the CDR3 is TGTGCCAGCAGCACCCCGACAGGGGGAAATTCACCCCTCCACTTT. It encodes CASSTPTGGNSPLHF.

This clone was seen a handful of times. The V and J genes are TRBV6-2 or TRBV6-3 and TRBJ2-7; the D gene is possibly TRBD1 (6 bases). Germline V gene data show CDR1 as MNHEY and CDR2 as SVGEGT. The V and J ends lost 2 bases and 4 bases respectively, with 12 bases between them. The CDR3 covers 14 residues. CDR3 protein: CASSYTGSRYEQYF. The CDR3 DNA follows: TGTGCCAGCAGTTACACAGGGAGTCGGTACGAGCAGTACTTC.

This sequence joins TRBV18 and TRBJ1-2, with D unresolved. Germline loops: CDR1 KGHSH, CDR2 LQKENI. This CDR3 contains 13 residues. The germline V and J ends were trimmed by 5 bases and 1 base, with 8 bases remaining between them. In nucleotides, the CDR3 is TGTGCCAGCTCATCGGGAGATAACTATGGCTACACCTTC. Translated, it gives CASSSGDNYGYTF.

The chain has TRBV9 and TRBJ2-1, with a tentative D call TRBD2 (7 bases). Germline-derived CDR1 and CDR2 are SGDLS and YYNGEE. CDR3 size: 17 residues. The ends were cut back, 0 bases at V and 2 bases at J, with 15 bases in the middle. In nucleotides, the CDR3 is TGTGCCAGCAGCGTAGACCCCACGGGGGGCCCCTACAATGAGCAGTTCTTC. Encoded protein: CASSVDPTGGPYNEQFF.

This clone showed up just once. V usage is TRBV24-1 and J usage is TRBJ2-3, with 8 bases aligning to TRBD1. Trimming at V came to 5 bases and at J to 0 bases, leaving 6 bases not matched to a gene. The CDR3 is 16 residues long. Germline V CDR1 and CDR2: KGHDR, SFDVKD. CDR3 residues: CATSGSGGSSTDTQYF. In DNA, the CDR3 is TGTGCCACCAGTGGGTCAGGGGGCTCTAGCACAGATACGCAGTATTTT.

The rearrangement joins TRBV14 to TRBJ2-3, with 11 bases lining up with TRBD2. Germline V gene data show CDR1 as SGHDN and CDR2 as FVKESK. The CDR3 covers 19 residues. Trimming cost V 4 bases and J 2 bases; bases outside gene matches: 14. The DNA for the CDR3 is TGTGCCAGCAGCCCAACCACTACCAGACTAGCGGGGCCCACAGATACGCAGTATTTT. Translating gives CASSPTTTRLAGPTDTQYF.

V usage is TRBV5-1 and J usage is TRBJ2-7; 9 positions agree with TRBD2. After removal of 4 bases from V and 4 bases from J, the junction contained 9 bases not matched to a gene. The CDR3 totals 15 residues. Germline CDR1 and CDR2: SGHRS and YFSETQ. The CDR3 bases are TGCGCCAGCAGCCCCGCATCGACTAGCGGTTACGAGCAGTACTTC. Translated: CASSPASTSGYEQYF.

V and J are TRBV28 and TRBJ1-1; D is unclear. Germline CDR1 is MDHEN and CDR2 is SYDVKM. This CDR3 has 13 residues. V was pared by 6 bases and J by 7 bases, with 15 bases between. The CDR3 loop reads CASRELRLNEAFF. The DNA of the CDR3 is TGTGCCAGCAGGGAGCTGCGATTGAATGAAGCTTTCTTT.

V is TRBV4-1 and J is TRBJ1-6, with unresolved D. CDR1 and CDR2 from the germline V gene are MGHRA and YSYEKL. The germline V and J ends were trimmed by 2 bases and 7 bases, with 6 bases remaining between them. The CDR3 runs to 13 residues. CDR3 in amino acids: CASSQIQNSPLHF. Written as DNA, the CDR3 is TGCGCCAGCAGCCAAATCCAGAATTCACCCCTCCACTTT.